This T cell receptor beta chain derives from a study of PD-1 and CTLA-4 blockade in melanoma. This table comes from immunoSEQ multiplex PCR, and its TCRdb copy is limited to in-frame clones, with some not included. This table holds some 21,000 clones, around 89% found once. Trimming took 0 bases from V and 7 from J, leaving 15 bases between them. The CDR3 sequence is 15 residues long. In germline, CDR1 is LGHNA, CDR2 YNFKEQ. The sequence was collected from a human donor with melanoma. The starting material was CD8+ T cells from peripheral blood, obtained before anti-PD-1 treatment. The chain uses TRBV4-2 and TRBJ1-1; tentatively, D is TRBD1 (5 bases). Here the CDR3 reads CASSQDRSGFGEAFF. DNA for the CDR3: TGTGCCAGCAGCCAAGATAGGTCAGGGTTTGGTGAAGCTTTCTTT.